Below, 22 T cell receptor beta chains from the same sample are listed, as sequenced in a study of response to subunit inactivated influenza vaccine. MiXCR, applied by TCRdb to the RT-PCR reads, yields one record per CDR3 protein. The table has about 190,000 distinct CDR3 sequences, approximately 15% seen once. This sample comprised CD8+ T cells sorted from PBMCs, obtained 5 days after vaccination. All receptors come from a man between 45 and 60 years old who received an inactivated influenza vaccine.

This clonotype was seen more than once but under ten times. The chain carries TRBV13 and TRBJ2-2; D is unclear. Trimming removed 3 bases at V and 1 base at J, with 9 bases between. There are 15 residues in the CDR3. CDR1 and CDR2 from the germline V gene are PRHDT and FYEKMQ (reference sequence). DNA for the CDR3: TGTGCCAGCAGCTTGACCCCGCAGAACACCGGGGAGCTGTTTTTT. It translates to CASSLTPQNTGELFF.

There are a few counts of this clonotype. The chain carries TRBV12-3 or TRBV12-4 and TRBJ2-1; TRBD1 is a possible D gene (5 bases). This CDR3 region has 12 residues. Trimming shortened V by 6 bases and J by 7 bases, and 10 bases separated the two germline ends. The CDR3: CASRGPTNEQFF. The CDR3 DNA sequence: TGTGCCAGCAGGGGGCCTACGAATGAGCAGTTCTTC.

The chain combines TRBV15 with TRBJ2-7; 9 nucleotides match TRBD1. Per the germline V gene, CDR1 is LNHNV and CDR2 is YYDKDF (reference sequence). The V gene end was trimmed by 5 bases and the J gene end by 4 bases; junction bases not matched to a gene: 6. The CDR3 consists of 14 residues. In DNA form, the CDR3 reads TGTGCCACCAGCGACGGACAGGGGTCGTACGAGCAGTACTTC. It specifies CATSDGQGSYEQYF. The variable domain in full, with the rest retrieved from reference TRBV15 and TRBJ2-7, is DAMVIQNPRYQVTQFGKPVTLSCSQTLNHNVMYWYQQKSSQAPKLLFHYYDKDFNNEADTPDNFQSRRPNTSFCFLDIRSPGLGDTAMYLCATSDGQGSYEQYFGPGTRLTVT.

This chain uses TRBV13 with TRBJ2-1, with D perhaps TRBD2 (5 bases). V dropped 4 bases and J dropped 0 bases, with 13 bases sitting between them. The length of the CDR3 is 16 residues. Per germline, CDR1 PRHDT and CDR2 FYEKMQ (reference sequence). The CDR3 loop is CASSSKDLSSYNEQFF. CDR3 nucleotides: TGTGCCAGCAGCTCAAAGGACTTGAGCTCCTACAATGAGCAGTTCTTC.

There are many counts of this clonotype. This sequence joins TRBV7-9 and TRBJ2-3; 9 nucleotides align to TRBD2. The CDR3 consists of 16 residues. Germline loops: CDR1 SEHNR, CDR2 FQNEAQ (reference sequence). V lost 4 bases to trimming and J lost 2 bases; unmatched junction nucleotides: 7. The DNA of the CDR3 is TGTGCCAGCAGCTCAATAGCGGGAGAGCTCACAGATACGCAGTATTTT. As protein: CASSSIAGELTDTQYF.

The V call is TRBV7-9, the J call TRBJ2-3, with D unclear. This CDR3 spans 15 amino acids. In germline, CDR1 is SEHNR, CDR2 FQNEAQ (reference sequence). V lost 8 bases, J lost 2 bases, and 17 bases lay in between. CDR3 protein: CASYGPKQFTDTQYF. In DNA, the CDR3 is TGTGCCAGCTACGGACCGAAACAATTCACAGATACGCAGTATTTT.

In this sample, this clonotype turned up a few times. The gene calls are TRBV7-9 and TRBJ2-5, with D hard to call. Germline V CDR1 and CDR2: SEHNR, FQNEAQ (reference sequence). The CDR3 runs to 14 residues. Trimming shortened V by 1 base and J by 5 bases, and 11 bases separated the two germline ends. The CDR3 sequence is CASSLGGRVETQYF. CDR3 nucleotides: TGTGCCAGCAGCTTAGGGGGAAGAGTGGAGACCCAGTACTTC.

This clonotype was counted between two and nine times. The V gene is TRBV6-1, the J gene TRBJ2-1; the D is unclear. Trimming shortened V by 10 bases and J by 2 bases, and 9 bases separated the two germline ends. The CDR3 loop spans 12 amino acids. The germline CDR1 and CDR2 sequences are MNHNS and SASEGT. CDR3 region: CATTGPYNEQFF. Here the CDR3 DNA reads TGTGCCACTACTGGGCCCTACAATGAGCAGTTCTTC.

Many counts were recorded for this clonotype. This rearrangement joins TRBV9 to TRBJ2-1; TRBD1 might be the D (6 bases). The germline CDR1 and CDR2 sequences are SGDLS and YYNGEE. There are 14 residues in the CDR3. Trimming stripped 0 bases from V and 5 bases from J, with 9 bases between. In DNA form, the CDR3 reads TGTGCCAGCAGCGTAGAGCGGACAGACAATGAGCAGTTCTTC. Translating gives CASSVERTDNEQFF.

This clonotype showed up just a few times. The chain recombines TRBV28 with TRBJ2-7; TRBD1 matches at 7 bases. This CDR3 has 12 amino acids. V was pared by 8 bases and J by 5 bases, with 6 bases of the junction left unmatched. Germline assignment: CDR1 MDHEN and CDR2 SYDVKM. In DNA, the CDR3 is TGTGCCAGCCAGGACAGGTCGGACGAGCAGTACTTC. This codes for CASQDRSDEQYF.

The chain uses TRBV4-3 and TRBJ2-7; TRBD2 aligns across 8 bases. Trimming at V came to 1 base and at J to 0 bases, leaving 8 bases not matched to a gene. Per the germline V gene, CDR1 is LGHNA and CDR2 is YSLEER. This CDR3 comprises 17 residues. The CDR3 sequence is CASSQVGGLASSYEQYF. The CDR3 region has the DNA TGCGCCAGCAGCCAAGTGGGAGGACTAGCCTCCTCCTACGAGCAGTACTTC.

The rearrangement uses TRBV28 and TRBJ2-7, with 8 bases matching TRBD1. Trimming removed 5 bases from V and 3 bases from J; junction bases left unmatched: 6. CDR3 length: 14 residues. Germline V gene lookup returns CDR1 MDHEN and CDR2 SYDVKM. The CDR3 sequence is CASSPTGERYEQYF. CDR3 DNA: TGTGCCAGCAGTCCGACAGGGGAACGCTACGAGCAGTACTTC.

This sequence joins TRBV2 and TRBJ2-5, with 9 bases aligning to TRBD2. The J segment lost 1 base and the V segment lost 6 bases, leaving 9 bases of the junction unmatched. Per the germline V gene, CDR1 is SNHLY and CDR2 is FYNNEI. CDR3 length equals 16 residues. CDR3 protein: CASRLGAGGTQETQYF. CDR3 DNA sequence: TGTGCCAGCAGGCTGGGAGCGGGGGGTACCCAAGAGACCCAGTACTTC.

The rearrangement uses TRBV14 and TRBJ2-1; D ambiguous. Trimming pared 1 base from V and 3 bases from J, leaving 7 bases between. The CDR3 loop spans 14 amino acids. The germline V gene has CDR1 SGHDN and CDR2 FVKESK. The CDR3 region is CASSQGAFYNEQFF. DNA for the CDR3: TGTGCCAGCAGCCAAGGGGCCTTCTACAATGAGCAGTTCTTC.

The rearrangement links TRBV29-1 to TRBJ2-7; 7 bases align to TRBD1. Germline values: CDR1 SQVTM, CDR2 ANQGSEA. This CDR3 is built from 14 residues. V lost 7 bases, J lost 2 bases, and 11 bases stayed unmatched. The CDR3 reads CSGTFRGRPYEQYF. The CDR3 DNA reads TGCAGCGGGACTTTTAGGGGGCGACCCTACGAGCAGTACTTC.

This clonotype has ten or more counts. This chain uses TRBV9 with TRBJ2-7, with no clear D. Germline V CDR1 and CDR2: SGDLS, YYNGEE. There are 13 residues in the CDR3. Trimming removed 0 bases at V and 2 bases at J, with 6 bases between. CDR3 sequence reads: CASSVGPTYEQYF. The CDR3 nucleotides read TGTGCCAGCAGCGTAGGACCTACCTACGAGCAGTACTTC.

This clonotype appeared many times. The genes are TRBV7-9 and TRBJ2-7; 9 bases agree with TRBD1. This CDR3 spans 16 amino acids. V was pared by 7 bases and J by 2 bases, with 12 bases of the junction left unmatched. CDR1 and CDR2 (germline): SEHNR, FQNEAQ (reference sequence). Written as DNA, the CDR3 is TGTGCCAGCACCCCCACAGGGGGGACAGGGACCTACGAGCAGTACTTC. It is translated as CASTPTGGTGTYEQYF.

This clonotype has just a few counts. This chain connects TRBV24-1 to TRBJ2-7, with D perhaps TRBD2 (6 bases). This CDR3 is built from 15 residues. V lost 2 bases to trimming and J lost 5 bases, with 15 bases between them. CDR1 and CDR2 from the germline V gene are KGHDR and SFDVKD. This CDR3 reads CATSDYSGTRDEQYF. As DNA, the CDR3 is TGTGCCACCAGTGATTACTCCGGGACTCGAGACGAGCAGTACTTC.

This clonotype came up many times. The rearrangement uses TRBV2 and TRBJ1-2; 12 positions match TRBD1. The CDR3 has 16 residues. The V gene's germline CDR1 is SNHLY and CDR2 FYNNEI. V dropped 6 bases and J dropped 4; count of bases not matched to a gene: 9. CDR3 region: CASRPGTGGNLYGYTF. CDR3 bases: TGTGCCAGCAGGCCCGGGACAGGGGGCAACCTCTATGGCTACACCTTC. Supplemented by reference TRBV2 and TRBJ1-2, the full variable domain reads EPEVTQTPSHQVTQMGQEVILRCVPISNHLYFYWYRQILGQKVEFLVSFYNNEISEKSEIFDDQFSVERPDGSNFTLKIRSTKLEDSAMYFCASRPGTGGNLYGYTFGSGTRLTVV.

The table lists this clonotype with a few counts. CDR3 sequence: CASSTGTGGRGETQYF. For the CDR3, the DNA is TGTGCCAGCAGCACCGGGACAGGGGGCAGAGGAGAGACCCAGTACTTC. The V call is TRBV13, the J call TRBJ2-5, with TRBD1 matching 12 bases. The CDR3 covers 16 residues. Germline-derived CDR1 and CDR2 are PRHDT and FYEKMQ (reference sequence). With 5 bases clipped from V and 4 bases from J, the junction kept 8 bases outside the gene matches.

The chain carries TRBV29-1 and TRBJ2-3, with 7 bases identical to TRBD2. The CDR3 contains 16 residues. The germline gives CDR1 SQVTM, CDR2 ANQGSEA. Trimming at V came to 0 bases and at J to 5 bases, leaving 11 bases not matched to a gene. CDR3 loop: CSVEDGLREFVDTQYF. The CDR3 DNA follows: TGCAGCGTTGAAGATGGTCTGCGGGAGTTTGTAGATACGCAGTATTTT.

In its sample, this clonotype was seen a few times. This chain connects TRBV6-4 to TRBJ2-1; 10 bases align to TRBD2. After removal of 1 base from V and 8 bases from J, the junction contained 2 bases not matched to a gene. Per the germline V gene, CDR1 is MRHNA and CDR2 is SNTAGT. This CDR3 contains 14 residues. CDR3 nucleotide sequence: TGTGCCAGCAGTGACTATAGCGGGAGGCATGAGCAGTTCTTC. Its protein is CASSDYSGRHEQFF.